This entry is about one T cell receptor (beta chain). The protocol was immunoSEQ multiplex PCR, while the TCRdb copy is restricted to in-frame clones and leaves out a portion. The table has 1.5 million to 2.5 million clones, about 95% seen once. This sample was included in a study of shared clonotypes between healthy human individuals. Study information: Aged between 18 and 49, the donors were a couple of women and three men.

Germline CDR1 is MNHNS and CDR2 is SASEGT. V lost 7 bases to trimming and J lost 3 bases, with 13 bases between them. The CDR3 extends over 14 amino acids. Naive CD8 isolation took CD45RO-negative cells positively selected for CCR7 and excluded terminally differentiated effector memory CD45RA+ cells. The chain uses TRBV6-1 and TRBJ1-3; D perhaps matches TRBD1 (5 bases). Sequencing was carried out using naive CD8+ T cells sorted from blood. The TCR comes from a man aged 18 to 35 in good health. Here the CDR3 reads CASMTLGDGNTIYF. In nucleotides, the CDR3 is TGTGCCAGCATGACCCTAGGGGATGGAAACACCATATATTTT.